Following are 14 T cell receptor beta chains from one sample sequenced in a study of naive and memory T cell subsets. An equimolar mix of two oligonucleotides served as the beta constant-region primer for TRBC1 and TRBC2. Nested alpha and beta constant-region primers with the SP2 primer drove four PCR rounds on ligated cDNA. TCRdb processed the UMI-ligation and nested PCR reads anew with MiXCR; each CDR3 protein has one entry. This table holds 85,000 or so distinct CDR3 sequences, about 8.2% found once. Sequencing was performed on naive CD8+ T cells from blood. These receptors were obtained from a human donor in good health.

This clonotype was recorded many times. This sequence joins TRBV7-6 and TRBJ2-7, with TRBD2 matching 9 bases. Germline V gene sequence: CDR1 SGHVS, CDR2 FNYEAQ. This CDR3 spans 14 amino acids. V lost 5 bases to trimming and J lost 3 bases; unmatched junction nucleotides: 5. This CDR3 is CASSPGTSIYEQYF. CDR3 nucleotides: TGTGCCAGCAGCCCCGGGACTAGCATCTACGAGCAGTACTTC.

This clonotype was detected ten times or more. The V and J genes are TRBV20-1 and TRBJ2-3, with D maybe TRBD1 (6 bases). V gave up 5 bases and J gave up 2 bases, with 17 bases separating them. The CDR3 covers 15 residues. Germline CDR1 reads DFQATT; CDR2 reads SNEGSKA (reference sequence). The CDR3 DNA reads TGCAGTGCTGAAGACAGGTCCGCCCCCACAGATACGCAGTATTTT. The encoded protein is CSAEDRSAPTDTQYF.

In this sample, this clonotype turned up a few times. The J gene is TRBJ2-6, the V gene TRBV30; no reliable D call. CDR3 length: 13 amino acids. Trimming removed 1 base from V and 0 bases from J, with 1 base in between. Per germline, CDR1 GTSNPN and CDR2 SVGIG (reference sequence). DNA for the CDR3: TGTGCCTGGAGTGACTCTGGGGCCAACGTCCTGACTTTC. It encodes CAWSDSGANVLTF. Using reference TRBV30 and TRBJ2-6 for the parts outside the CDR3, the full variable domain is SQTIHQWPATLVQPVGSPLSLECTVEGTSNPNLYWYRQAAGRGLQLLFYSVGIGQISSEVPQNLSASRPQDRQFILSSKKLLLSDSGFYLCAWSDSGANVLTFGAGSRLTVL.

V gene TRBV12-3 or TRBV12-4 combines with J gene TRBJ1-5; D call uncertain. The CDR3 has 16 amino acids. Trimming left V 3 bases short and J 2 bases short, with 14 bases between. The CDR3 reads CASSFLDLRGNQPQHF. Here the CDR3 DNA reads TGTGCCAGCAGTTTCTTGGACCTGAGGGGCAATCAGCCCCAGCATTTT.

This clonotype was counted many times. The chain recombines TRBV27 with TRBJ2-7, with D perhaps TRBD1 (6 bases). The CDR3 sequence is 19 residues long. CDR1 and CDR2 from the germline V gene are MNHEY and SMNVEV (reference sequence). The V end lost 0 bases, the J end lost 4 bases, and 25 bases lay between the germline ends. For the CDR3, the DNA is TGTGCCAGCAGTTTATCTCGCCCCAGCCGTACAGGGAAAGTATACGAGCAGTACTTC. It is translated as CASSLSRPSRTGKVYEQYF.

On this clonotype itself: A read error may produce the germline difference seen at one junction end. The chain employs TRBV12-3 or TRBV12-4 and TRBJ2-1; D may match TRBD1 or TRBD2 (5 bases each). This CDR3 is built from 12 residues. CDR3 residues: CAGSPGGGSLFF. In nucleotides, the CDR3 is TGTGCCGGCAGCCCGGGTGGGGGTAGTCTGTTCTTC.

This rearrangement joins TRBV10-2 to TRBJ2-5; no firm D call. Trimming took off 5 bases at V and 4 bases at J, with 14 bases between the two ends. CDR1 and CDR2 from the germline V gene are WSHSY and SAAADI. The CDR3 contains 14 residues. The CDR3 sequence is CASSLPPPRETQYF. The CDR3 DNA reads as TGCGCCAGCAGTTTACCTCCCCCCCGAGAGACCCAGTACTTC.

The chain is built from TRBV5-1 and TRBJ2-1; 7 bases map to TRBD1. V shed 0 bases and J 8 bases; nucleotides not matched to a gene: 8. Germline V gene sequence: CDR1 SGHRS, CDR2 YFSETQ. This CDR3 spans 15 amino acids. CDR3 bases: TGCGCCAGCAGCTTGGTGGCAGGGGGTGTCTATGAGCAGTTCTTC. Protein: CASSLVAGGVYEQFF. The variable domain in full, completed from reference TRBV5-1 and TRBJ2-1, reads KAGVTQTPRYLIKTRGQQVTLSCSPISGHRSVSWYQQTPGQGLQFLFEYFSETQRNKGNFPGRFSGRQFSNSRSEMNVSTLELGDSALYLCASSLVAGGVYEQFFGPGTRLTVL.

This chain connects TRBV7-9 to TRBJ2-1, with D hard to call. The CDR3 length is 17 residues. Looked up from germline, CDR1 is SEHNR and CDR2 is FQNEAQ (reference sequence). V was trimmed by 3 bases and J by 2 bases, leaving 17 bases between them. The CDR3 sequence: CASSLMMGELTYNEQFF. The CDR3 DNA sequence: TGTGCCAGCAGCTTGATGATGGGCGAGCTGACCTACAATGAGCAGTTCTTC.

V and J are TRBV11-2 and TRBJ1-6; unclear D gene. The V end was cut by 1 base, the J end by 7 bases, with 5 bases between. The CDR3 is 13 amino acids. The germline V gene encodes CDR1 SGHAT and CDR2 FQNNGV. The CDR3 loop reads CASSLGLNSPLHF. In DNA, the CDR3 is TGTGCCAGCAGCTTAGGGTTAAATTCACCCCTCCACTTT.

The J gene is TRBJ2-6, the V gene TRBV27; D is possibly TRBD1 (6 bases). The germline V gene has CDR1 MNHEY and CDR2 SMNVEV (reference sequence). The CDR3 sequence is 16 residues long. V was pared by 7 bases and J by 0 bases, with 13 bases between. The CDR3 region is CASTNTGFSGANVLTF. CDR3 nucleotide sequence: TGTGCCAGCACCAACACAGGGTTCTCTGGGGCCAACGTCCTGACTTTC.

This clonotype turned up a few times. The chain couples TRBV20-1 to TRBJ2-7; TRBD1 is a possible D gene (6 bases). V lost 2 bases, J lost 4 bases, and 18 bases lay in between. The CDR3 runs 15 residues. Germline V CDR1 and CDR2: DFQATT, SNEGSKA (reference sequence). The CDR3 DNA is TGCAGTGCTAGAAGCCTTACAGGGTTTGAATACGAGCAGTACTTC. Its translation: CSARSLTGFEYEQYF.

This clonotype came up many times. This chain joins TRBV4-1 and TRBJ1-1, with D perhaps TRBD1 (6 bases). Trimming took 5 bases from V and 4 from J, leaving 17 bases between them. Germline V lookup: CDR1 MGHRA, CDR2 YSYEKL. This CDR3 is built from 15 residues. DNA of the CDR3: TGCGCCAGCAGCTCTATCACAGGGTCTGGCACTGAAGCTTTCTTT. Protein sequence: CASSSITGSGTEAFF.

The chain is built from TRBV5-4 and TRBJ2-7; D is undetermined. Trimming took off 3 bases at V and 0 bases at J, with 7 bases between the two ends. CDR3 length: 13 residues. Looked up from germline, CDR1 is SGHNT and CDR2 is YYREEE (reference sequence). The CDR3 sequence is CASSSPNSYEQYF. The CDR3 nucleotides read TGTGCCAGCAGCTCCCCAAACTCCTACGAGCAGTACTTC.